This record concerns one T cell receptor beta chain sequence. The antigen is undetermined. These data originate in a study of cytomegalovirus exposure and HLA in healthy donors. 60 Vbeta and 13 Jbeta primers were used in PCR. Original processing methods: About 88 million unique TCR beta chains, approximately 11 million of them shared, were counted by a later analysis. Assay used: immunoSEQ multiplex PCR; TCRdb lists only in-frame clones, some missing. The DNA gave D and trimming, while V, J and clone size come from that table. The sample has under 200,000 clones, around 85% seen once. The CDR3 is 17 residues long. Trimming at V came to 0 bases and at J to 7 bases, leaving 10 bases not matched to a gene. The V gene's germline CDR1 is ENHRY and CDR2 SYGVKD. Overall study results and limits: Sequencing probably produced one cluster of sequence variants that were highly shared. According to a later analysis, donors in an Asian-associated ancestry cluster reportedly had fewer N-insertions than the approximately 670-donor mean. Within an earlier analysis, most TCR beta V segments proved productive either about 90% or about 30% of the time.

Sequencing input: PBMCs. The source is a male donor in good health and CMV-seronegative. The rearrangement links TRBV10-3 to TRBJ1-5, with 9 bases matching TRBD1. The CDR3 region is CAISESLGTGYFQPQHF. As DNA, the CDR3 is TGTGCCATCAGTGAGTCTTTAGGGACAGGGTATTTCCAGCCCCAGCATTTT.